In its sample, the clone carrying this TCR beta chain was seen a few times. Antigen specificity is unknown. These data come from a study of beta chain features in type 1 diabetes. The study's findings and limits: Shorter TCRB CDR3s, moderately but significantly so, were found in Type 1 diabetes patients in all four CD4+ subsets.

The study reverse transcribed the entire isolated RNA, so it sequenced expressed TCRB transcripts. Clones were read by immunoSEQ multiplex PCR, and TCRdb kept only the in-frame ones, dropping some. The sample has approximately 240,000 clones, approximately 16% seen once. The CDR3 contains 15 residues. V was pared by 6 bases and J by 13 bases, with 24 bases between. Germline V gives CDR1 MDHEN, CDR2 SYDVKM. This receptor was taken from a man aged 25 to 45 with type 1 diabetes. This rearrangement joins TRBV28 to TRBJ2-2, with D possibly called TRBD1 or TRBD2 (5 bases each). The specimen sequenced was naive CD4+ T cells from blood. The CDR3 sequence is CASSSLDTEVKGLFF. The CDR3 bases are TGTGCCAGCAGCTCCCTGGACACGGAGGTTAAGGGGCTGTTTTTT.